The next 23 T cell receptor beta chains were all read from a single sample in a study of T cell repertoires in cytomegalovirus infection (dated by TCRdb to 2018 to 2020). The data were produced on an Illumina HiSeq 1500. TCRdb cleaned the public reads at Q25 with fastp, built clones with MiXCR and kept in-frame beta chains. Every distinct CDR3 protein forms one entry, paired with its most common genes and DNA. The sample table lists hundreds of thousands of distinct CDR3 sequences, about 11% of them with a count of one. Roughly 10% of the sample lies in the top ten. Material for sequencing was PBMCs. The receptors originated from a human donor in good health (CMV status not recorded). Some clones in this sample may be carry-over from other donors' samples.

This clonotype was recorded many times. This chain links TRBV27 with TRBJ1-1, with 7 bases aligning to TRBD1. V shed 5 bases and J 4 bases; nucleotides not matched to a gene: 13. Germline V lookup: CDR1 MNHEY, CDR2 SMNVEV (reference sequence). The CDR3 length is 16 residues. CDR3 sequence (DNA): TGTGCCAGCAGTCCCCGTCCGACAGGGTACGGCACTGAAGCTTTCTTT. This sequence encodes CASSPRPTGYGTEAFF.

At least ten counts were recorded for this clonotype. The DNA for the CDR3 is TGTGCCAGCAGCCCCGGGACGGCGAATTCACCCCTCCACTTT. Its protein product is CASSPGTANSPLHF. The chain uses TRBV7-9 and TRBJ1-6; weak D call: TRBD1 (5 bases). This CDR3 is 14 amino acids long. Trimming took 5 bases from V and 7 from J, leaving 12 bases between them. Germline V gives CDR1 SEHNR, CDR2 FQNEAQ (reference sequence). Full variable domain (outside the CDR3, taken from reference TRBV7-9 and TRBJ1-6): DTGVSQNPRHKITKRGQNVTFRCDPISEHNRLYWYRQTLGQGPEFLTYFQNEAQLEKSRLLSDRFSAERPKGSFSTLEIQRTEQGDSAMYLCASSPGTANSPLHFGNGTRLTVT.

The chain uses TRBV27 and TRBJ2-1; TRBD2 aligns across 8 bases. Germline-derived CDR1 and CDR2 are MNHEY and SMNVEV (reference sequence). Losses at the gene ends were 3 bases for V and 1 base for J; bases not matched to a gene: 8. The CDR3 sequence is 17 residues long. CDR3 loop: CASSLPTGTRSYNEQFF. Written as DNA, the CDR3 is TGTGCCAGCAGTTTGCCGACCGGGACTAGATCCTACAATGAGCAGTTCTTC.

As to this clonotype: This sequence may be a read error, since a much larger clone differs from it by one base. The rearrangement uses TRBV20-1 and TRBJ1-1; 8 bases agree with TRBD1. Germline CDR1 and CDR2: DFQATT and SNEGSKA (reference sequence). The CDR3 sequence is 16 residues long. CDR3 loop: CRARGGQGNMNTEAFF. In DNA form, the CDR3 reads TGCCGTGCTAGAGGAGGACAGGGAAACATGAACACTGAAGCTTTCTTT.

This clonotype has a handful of counts. The chain employs TRBV20-1 and TRBJ2-1; 7 bases fit TRBD2. This CDR3 comprises 14 residues. Trimming took 3 bases from V and 6 from J; bases not matched to a gene: 8. Per the germline V gene, CDR1 is DFQATT and CDR2 is SNEGSKA (reference sequence). The CDR3 nucleotides read TGCAGTGCTAGGAACCGGGAGGTTGGCAATGAGCAGTTCTTC. Protein product: CSARNREVGNEQFF.

V and J are TRBV27 and TRBJ2-5, with 13 bases aligning to TRBD2. The J segment lost 5 bases and the V segment lost 5 bases, leaving 11 bases of the junction unmatched. The CDR3 is 17 amino acids. The germline V gene encodes CDR1 MNHEY and CDR2 SMNVEV (reference sequence). This chain's CDR3 is CASSPRQLLAGGETQYF. As DNA, the CDR3 is TGTGCCAGCAGTCCACGCCAATTACTAGCGGGAGGGGAGACCCAGTACTTC.

The chain recombines TRBV13 with TRBJ1-2; possible D gene TRBD1, 6 bases. Germline V gene data show CDR1 as PRHDT and CDR2 as FYEKMQ (reference sequence). The V and J ends lost 1 base and 4 bases respectively, with 10 bases between them. CDR3 length: 14 amino acids. The CDR3 coding sequence is TGTGCCAGCAGCTTAGAGGGGGTCTCCTATGGCTACACCTTC. Translated: CASSLEGVSYGYTF.

This clonotype was counted at least ten times. CDR3 region: CASGTGLYNEQFF. The CDR3, as DNA: TGTGCCAGCGGGACAGGGCTCTACAATGAGCAGTTCTTC. The chain is built from TRBV7-3 and TRBJ2-1; TRBD1 agrees at 9 bases. CDR1 and CDR2 from the germline V gene are SGHTA and FQGTGA. The CDR3 is made up of 13 amino acids. The J segment lost 3 bases and the V segment lost 8 bases, leaving 2 bases of the junction unmatched.

This clonotype came up many times. V is TRBV7-8 and J is TRBJ2-3; 13 positions agree with TRBD2. The trim removed 1 base at V and 1 base at J, leaving 5 bases unmatched. Germline assignment: CDR1 SGHVS and CDR2 FQNEAQ. This CDR3 is 18 amino acids long. Here the CDR3 reads CASSLELAGGPGTDTQYF. For the CDR3, the DNA is TGTGCCAGCAGCTTAGAACTAGCGGGAGGGCCGGGCACAGATACGCAGTATTTT.

This clonotype came up many times. The rearrangement links TRBV12-5 to TRBJ2-5; 15 bases are shared with TRBD2. J was trimmed by 4 bases and V by 5 bases; bases with no gene match: 2. Germline V gene sequence: CDR1 LGHNT, CDR2 FRNRAP. The CDR3 runs to 15 residues. This chain's CDR3 is CASGPGLAGGETQYF. In DNA, the CDR3 is TGTGCTAGTGGTCCGGGACTAGCGGGAGGAGAGACCCAGTACTTC. The variable domain in full, with the rest retrieved from reference TRBV12-5 and TRBJ2-5, is DARVTQTPRHKVTEMGQEVTMRCQPILGHNTVFWYRQTMMQGLELLAYFRNRAPLDDSGMPKDRFSAEMPDATLATLKIQPSEPRDSAVYFCASGPGLAGGETQYFGPGTRLLVL.

This clonotype showed up many times. The CDR3 nucleotides read TGTGCCAGCAGTCCGTATTCTGGGACTTCGGCGGTCTATGGCTACACCTTC. Encoded protein: CASSPYSGTSAVYGYTF. The chain links TRBV27 to TRBJ1-2, with D possibly TRBD1 on 5 matching bases. The CDR3 loop spans 17 amino acids. V lost 5 bases and J lost 4, with 23 bases in between. Germline loops: CDR1 MNHEY, CDR2 SMNVEV (reference sequence).

This clonotype was counted between two and nine times. The chain joins TRBV3-1 to TRBJ2-2, with D hard to call. There are 14 residues in the CDR3. V lost 1 base and J 6 bases, leaving 9 bases between the germline ends. Germline CDR1 reads LGHDT; CDR2 reads YNNKEL (reference sequence). The CDR3 coding sequence is TGTGCCAGCAGCCAAGTCCGAGGATCCGGGGAGCTGTTTTTT. Protein product: CASSQVRGSGELFF.

A few counts support this clonotype. This chain uses TRBV7-9 with TRBJ1-2; possibly TRBD1 for D (6 bases). The CDR3 consists of 17 residues. V was clipped by 4 bases and J by 1 base, with 19 bases between them. Germline assignment: CDR1 SEHNR and CDR2 FQNEAQ (reference sequence). The CDR3 bases are TGTGCCAGCAGCTACCTGGACAGCCTGGCCCATAACTATGGCTACACCTTC. Residues: CASSYLDSLAHNYGYTF.

At least ten counts were recorded for this clonotype. This sequence joins TRBV5-1 and TRBJ1-1, with D perhaps matching TRBD1 (5 bases). V was clipped by 3 bases and J by 11 bases, with 20 bases between them. The CDR3 length is 14 residues. Looked up from germline, CDR1 is SGHRS and CDR2 is YFSETQ. CDR3: CASSSNRPGGWAFF. The CDR3 DNA sequence: TGCGCCAGCAGCTCGAACCGCCCCGGGGGTTGGGCTTTCTTT.

This clonotype was seen at least ten times. The V and J genes are TRBV28 and TRBJ2-1; TRBD1 aligns across 10 bases. This CDR3 has 16 residues. Germline V CDR1 and CDR2: MDHEN, SYDVKM. The V segment lost 5 bases and the J segment 2 bases; nucleotides outside the gene matches: 6. CDR3: CASSGSGQGAYNEQFF. The CDR3 coding sequence is TGTGCCAGCAGTGGGTCCGGACAGGGGGCCTACAATGAGCAGTTCTTC.

This clonotype showed up many times. This rearrangement joins TRBV7-8 to TRBJ1-2; the match to TRBD1 covers 7 bases. Germline values: CDR1 SGHVS, CDR2 FQNEAQ. This CDR3 is 14 amino acids long. V gave up 4 bases and J gave up 5 bases; unmatched junction bases: 7. CDR3: CASSSSSGGYGYTF. The CDR3 DNA reads TGTGCCAGCAGCTCCTCCTCAGGGGGGTATGGCTACACCTTC.

In its sample, this clonotype was seen many times. The rearrangement uses TRBV25-1 and TRBJ1-1; TRBD1 is a possible D gene (5 bases). CDR1 is MGHDK and CDR2 is SYGVNS in the germline V gene. This CDR3 comprises 17 residues. The ends were cut back, 4 bases at V and 4 bases at J, with 22 bases in the middle. The CDR3 coding sequence is TGTGCCAGCAGTGTGAGAGTGATCGGATGGGGCCTCACTGAAGCTTTCTTT. Its protein is CASSVRVIGWGLTEAFF.

This clonotype has just a few counts. The gene calls are TRBV5-1 and TRBJ2-1; tentative D call: TRBD2 (5 bases). In germline, CDR1 is SGHRS, CDR2 YFSETQ. Trimming cost V 5 bases and J 0 bases, with 12 bases left between them. The CDR3 spans 15 residues. The CDR3 DNA follows: TGCGCCAGCAGATCGGACTCGAGCTCCTACAATGAGCAGTTCTTC. As protein: CASRSDSSSYNEQFF.

The chain couples TRBV9 to TRBJ2-1; D is perhaps TRBD1 (6 bases). CDR3 length equals 15 residues. Germline lookup yields CDR1 SGDLS and CDR2 YYNGEE. V lost 0 bases to trimming and J lost 7 bases, with 14 bases between them. CDR3 loop: CASSVGTGMDNEQFF. The DNA of the CDR3 is TGTGCCAGCAGCGTAGGAACAGGGATGGATAATGAGCAGTTCTTC.

In its sample, this clonotype was seen many times. This chain joins TRBV20-1 and TRBJ2-7; 7 bases align to TRBD2. CDR1 and CDR2 (germline): DFQATT, SNEGSKA (reference sequence). V lost 5 bases to trimming and J lost 3 bases; unmatched junction nucleotides: 16. The CDR3 spans 16 residues. CDR3 sequence: CSAPPGRAGANYEQYF. CDR3 bases: TGCAGTGCTCCCCCTGGTAGGGCGGGAGCAAACTACGAGCAGTACTTC.

In regard to this clonotype: The junction does not match germline at one end; this may be a read error. The chain recombines TRBV30 with TRBJ1-5; perhaps TRBD1 as D (5 bases). In germline, CDR1 is GTSNPN, CDR2 SVGIG (reference sequence). CDR3 length equals 15 residues. In nucleotides, the CDR3 is TGTGCCTGGAGCCCGAGGGACGTCCGCAATCAGTCCCAGCATTTT. It translates to CAWSPRDVRNQSQHF.

The J gene is TRBJ1-3, the V gene TRBV3-1; D not resolved. The V end was cut by 0 bases, the J end by 6 bases, with 9 bases between. The CDR3 consists of 14 residues. Germline CDR1 and CDR2: LGHDT and YNNKEL (reference sequence). CDR3 DNA sequence: TGTGCCAGCAGCCAAGAGTGGTCAAAAAACACCATATATTTT. Protein: CASSQEWSKNTIYF.

This clonotype was seen at least ten times. The V and J genes are TRBV6-5 and TRBJ1-5, with D possibly being TRBD1 (5 bases). There are 14 residues in the CDR3. The V gene lost 2 bases and the J gene lost 5 bases, with 10 bases spanning the gap. CDR1 and CDR2 from the germline V gene are MNHEY and SVGAGI. CDR3 in DNA: TGTGCCAGCAGTTACACCGGGACTTATCAGCCCCAGCATTTT. Translation: CASSYTGTYQPQHF.